What follows are 9 T cell receptor beta chains derived from one specimen sequenced in a study of OX40 agonist ivuxolimab in advanced cancers. Libraries were prepared by immunoSEQ multiplex PCR; TCRdb keeps only in-frame clonotypes and omits some of them. Seen here are tens of thousands of clones, about nine tenths observed once, and the top ten hold roughly 1.3%. The sequencing used CD4+ or CD8+ T cells sorted from blood, collected in a trial of the OX40 agonist ivuxolimab. These receptors were taken from an adult with an advanced solid tumor such as melanoma, head and neck, liver or kidney cancer.

The J gene is TRBJ1-2, the V gene TRBV14; the match to TRBD1 covers 7 bases. In germline, CDR1 is SGHDN, CDR2 FVKESK. The CDR3 sequence is 14 residues long. J lost 4 bases, V lost 4 bases, and 6 bases had no gene match. In DNA, the CDR3 is TGTGCCAGCAGCCCCTTGGGGACAGTCTATGGCTACACCTTC. It specifies CASSPLGTVYGYTF.

The V call is TRBV19, the J call TRBJ2-5; no clear D. CDR1 is LNHDA and CDR2 is SQIVND in the germline V gene (reference sequence). The CDR3 has 14 amino acids. V was trimmed by 0 bases and J by 7 bases, leaving 12 bases between them. DNA of the CDR3: TGTGCCAGTAGTATAGATAACGGTAGAGGGACCCAGTACTTC. This gives the protein CASSIDNGRGTQYF. The full variable domain, rest sourced from reference TRBV19 and TRBJ2-5, is DGGITQSPKYLFRKEGQNVTLSCEQNLNHDAMYWYRQDPGQGLRLIYYSQIVNDFQKGDIAEGYSVSREKKESFPLTVTSAQKNPTAFYLCASSIDNGRGTQYFGPGTRLLVL.

This sequence joins TRBV10-3 and TRBJ2-6; a weak D match, TRBD1 (5 bases). V lost 0 bases and J 2 bases, leaving 23 bases between the germline ends. This CDR3 region has 21 residues. Germline V gene lookup returns CDR1 ENHRY and CDR2 SYGVKD. The CDR3 bases are TGTGCCATCAGTGAGTCTCTGGGGTTGGACACCACCCTTGCTGGGGCCAACGTCCTGACTTTC. Its translation: CAISESLGLDTTLAGANVLTF.

The chain recombines TRBV9 with TRBJ2-1; TRBD2 matches 7 bases. CDR1 is SGDLS, CDR2 YYNGEE, per germline. The CDR3 is 15 residues long. The V segment lost 1 base and the J segment 9 bases; nucleotides outside the gene matches: 10. CDR3 nucleotides: TGTGCCAGCAGCGTATCAGGCGGAAGCGGGACTGAGCAGTTCTTC. As protein: CASSVSGGSGTEQFF.

The rearrangement links TRBV5-1 to TRBJ1-3, with TRBD1 matching 9 bases. The CDR3 spans 17 residues. From germline, CDR1 is SGHRS and CDR2 YFSETQ. The J segment lost 1 base and the V segment lost 3 bases, leaving 8 bases of the junction unmatched. CDR3 sequence: CASSSSGTGTSGNTIYF. The CDR3 DNA follows: TGCGCCAGCAGCTCCTCCGGGACAGGGACATCTGGAAACACCATATATTTT.

J is TRBJ1-3 and V is TRBV30; D uncertain. Trimming took off 7 bases at V and 4 bases at J, with 8 bases between the two ends. The germline CDR1 and CDR2 sequences are GTSNPN and SVGIG (reference sequence). This CDR3 has 11 amino acids. Written as DNA, the CDR3 is TGTGCCTCAGACTTCGGAAACACCATATATTTT. Its protein is CASDFGNTIYF.

The chain uses TRBV27 and TRBJ1-4, with D tentatively TRBD1 (5 bases). This CDR3 spans 14 amino acids. Trimming removed 6 bases from V and 8 bases from J, with 16 bases in between. CDR1 is MNHEY, CDR2 SMNVEV, per germline (reference sequence). The CDR3 nucleotides read TGTGCCAGCAGGGGGCACTCGGGAGACGAAAAACTGTTTTTT. This codes for CASRGHSGDEKLFF. The whole variable domain, remainder taken from reference TRBV27 and TRBJ1-4, is EAQVTQNPRYLITVTGKKLTVTCSQNMNHEYMSWYRQDPGLGLRQIYYSMNVEVTDKGDVPEGYKVSRKEKRNFPLILESPSPNQTSLYFCASRGHSGDEKLFFGSGTQLSVL.

V is TRBV20-1 and J is TRBJ2-1; possibly TRBD2 for D (5 bases). The CDR3 runs 10 residues. In germline, CDR1 is DFQATT, CDR2 SNEGSKA (reference sequence). Trimming shortened V by 5 bases and J by 9 bases, and 8 bases separated the two germline ends. The CDR3 sequence: CSAYEGEQFF. CDR3 nucleotide sequence: TGCAGTGCTTACGAGGGTGAGCAGTTCTTC.

This chain uses TRBV29-1 with TRBJ2-3; TRBD2 matches at 16 bases. V gave up 3 bases and J gave up 3 bases; unmatched junction bases: 0. In germline, CDR1 is SQVTM, CDR2 ANQGSEA. There are 15 residues in the CDR3. The DNA of the CDR3 is TGCAGCGTTGAGGGACTAGCGGGGGGGACAGATACGCAGTATTTT. This sequence encodes CSVEGLAGGTDTQYF.